The rows below give T cell receptor beta chains drawn from one sample of a study of T cell responses to AZD1222 COVID-19 vaccine. Sequenced by immunoSEQ multiplex PCR; TCRdb stores in-frame clones only, minus some. The sample records approximately 150,000 clones, around 92% being singletons. This specimen consisted of peripheral blood, obtained on day 0 of AZD1222 vaccination. The receptors come from an adult in good health. CDR3s include the opening cysteine and the closing phenylalanine or tryptophan. D genes are given only for firm matches. Rows may omit the clone size; those that give it use once, few, many or a size class.

abundance,j_gene,v_gene,d_gene,CDR3aa,CDR3nt
.,TRBJ1-3,TRBV9,.,CASSVADSSGNTIYF,TGTGCCAGCAGCGTAGCGGACAGCTCTGGAAACACCATATATTTT
.,TRBJ1-1,TRBV12-3/TRBV12-4,.,CASRKGGAEAFF,TGTGCCAGCAGGAAAGGGGGGGCTGAAGCTTTCTTT
.,TRBJ1-1,TRBV7-8,.,CASSLGEGVTEAFF,TGTGCCAGCAGCTTAGGGGAGGGAGTCACTGAAGCTTTCTTT
.,TRBJ2-5,TRBV5-1,TRBD1,CASSSSGTAEETQYF,TGCGCCAGCAGCTCCTCCGGGACAGCGGAAGAGACCCAGTACTTC
.,TRBJ2-5,TRBV5-6,TRBD1,CASSFTDREETQYF,TGTGCCAGCAGCTTTACCGACAGGGAAGAGACCCAGTACTTC
.,TRBJ1-2,TRBV4-1,.,CASSPTDWENYGYTF,TGCGCCAGCAGCCCGACAGATTGGGAGAACTATGGCTACACCTTC
.,TRBJ1-1,TRBV7-8,TRBD1,CASSLTTGYSTEAFF,TGTGCCAGCAGCCTAACGACAGGGTATTCGACTGAAGCTTTCTTT
.,TRBJ2-5,TRBV6-5,TRBD2,CASSYVAGLETQYF,TGTGCCAGCAGTTATGTAGCGGGGCTGGAGACCCAGTACTTC
.,TRBJ2-3,TRBV24-1,TRBD1,CATSRGDRGVDTQYF,TGTGCCACCAGCAGGGGGGACAGGGGGGTGGATACGCAGTATTTT
once,TRBJ1-2,TRBV7-2,.,CASSPNRAVGGYGYTF,TGTGCCAGCAGCCCGAATCGGGCGGTTGGTGGCTATGGCTACACCTTC
.,TRBJ2-1,TRBV5-1,.,CASSLGMGDYYNEQFF,TGCGCCAGCAGCTTGGGTATGGGGGATTACTACAATGAGCAGTTCTTC
.,TRBJ2-3,TRBV5-1,TRBD1,CASSPGQGFNTDTQYF,TGCGCCAGCAGCCCCGGACAGGGTTTTAACACAGATACGCAGTATTTT
.,TRBJ1-6,TRBV6-5,.,CARPAPKLSPLHF,TGTGCCAGACCCGCCCCTAAGCTTTCACCCCTCCACTTT
.,TRBJ2-7,TRBV6-2/TRBV6-3,.,CASSYVVVGRYEQYF,TGTGCCAGCAGTTACGTTGTTGTGGGGCGCTACGAGCAGTACTTC
.,TRBJ2-7,TRBV5-4,TRBD1,CASSLGQGASYEQYF,TGTGCCAGCAGCTTGGGACAGGGGGCTTCCTACGAGCAGTACTTC
.,TRBJ2-7,TRBV7-2,.,CASSLAGGLSYEQYF,TGTGCCAGCAGCTTAGCCGGGGGCCTCTCCTACGAGCAGTACTTC
.,TRBJ1-1,TRBV2,.,CASRTQGRTFF,TGTGCCAGCAGGACACAGGGTAGAACTTTCTTT
.,TRBJ2-7,TRBV5-6,TRBD1,CASSLGDRIYEQYF,TGTGCCAGCAGCTTGGGGGACAGGATCTACGAGCAGTACTTC
.,TRBJ2-5,TRBV7-2,.,CASSLGPLETQYF,TGTGCCAGCAGCTTAGGGCCCCTCGAGACCCAGTACTTC
.,TRBJ2-7,TRBV11-3,TRBD1,CASMPGTGCYEQYF,TGTGCCAGCATGCCCGGGACAGGGTGTTACGAGCAGTACTTC
.,TRBJ1-4,TRBV5-1,.,CASSSTQEGEKLFF,TGCGCCAGCAGCTCCACACAGGAAGGGGAAAAACTGTTTTTT
.,TRBJ2-5,TRBV5-5,.,CASSLVQGRETQYF,TGTGCCAGCAGCTTAGTTCAGGGTCGAGAGACCCAGTACTTC
.,TRBJ1-1,TRBV29-1,.,CSVAPTGYTEAFF,TGCAGCGTTGCTCCGACAGGCTACACTGAAGCTTTCTTT
.,TRBJ1-1,TRBV6-5,.,CASSYGQAEAFF,TGTGCCAGCAGTTACGGGCAGGCCGAAGCTTTCTTT
once,TRBJ2-1,TRBV5-1,.,CASRRDGSYGNEQFF,TGCGCCAGCAGACGAGACGGCAGTTACGGCAATGAGCAGTTCTTC
once,TRBJ1-1,TRBV4-1,.,CASSQDNLESNTEAFF,TGCGCCAGCAGCCAAGATAATCTCGAGTCTAACACTGAAGCTTTCTTT
.,TRBJ2-1,TRBV6-2/TRBV6-3,.,CASSWTETYYNEQFF,TGTGCCAGCAGCTGGACAGAGACCTATTACAATGAGCAGTTCTTC
.,TRBJ2-7,TRBV7-9,.,CASSLANNYEQYF,TGTGCCAGCAGCTTAGCAAACAACTACGAGCAGTACTTC
.,TRBJ2-7,TRBV6-5,.,CASKLGGTYEQYF,TGTGCCAGCAAACTTGGGGGCACCTACGAGCAGTACTTC
.,TRBJ1-2,TRBV5-6,.,CASSFGQQSYYGYTF,TGTGCCAGCAGCTTCGGACAGCAATCCTACTATGGCTACACCTTC
.,TRBJ1-5,TRBV2,.,CASNRVGSNQPQHF,TGTGCCAGCAACAGGGTCGGTAGCAATCAGCCCCAGCATTTT
.,TRBJ1-2,TRBV27,.,CASGWVDRNYGYTF,TGTGCCAGCGGGTGGGTGGACAGAAACTATGGCTACACCTTC
.,TRBJ1-2,TRBV19,.,CASSMGAGGYTF,TGTGCCAGTAGTATGGGGGCAGGAGGCTACACCTTC
.,TRBJ2-3,TRBV13,TRBD1,CASSYRGADTQYF,TGTGCCAGCAGTTACAGGGGCGCAGATACGCAGTATTTT
.,TRBJ2-2,TRBV9,.,CASRTENTGELFF,TGTGCCAGCAGGACAGAGAACACCGGGGAGCTGTTTTTT
.,TRBJ2-1,TRBV4-1,.,CASSQVPSRHEQFF,TGCGCCAGCAGCCAAGTGCCTAGCCGGCATGAGCAGTTCTTC
.,TRBJ2-1,TRBV6-2/TRBV6-3,.,CASSSPRLGSNEQFF,TGTGCCAGCAGTTCCCCCCGCCTCGGTAGCAATGAGCAGTTCTTC
.,TRBJ1-5,TRBV10-3,.,CAISGQGKEPQHF,TGTGCCATCAGTGGCCAGGGAAAGGAGCCCCAGCATTTT
.,TRBJ2-7,TRBV29-1,TRBD1,CSVGGQGGGYEQYF,TGCAGCGTTGGGGGACAGGGGGGTGGCTACGAGCAGTACTTC